This TCR beta chain stems from a study of post-analysis software for immune sequencing data. Broader study findings: Four or five TRBV segments (TRBV5-6, TRBV5-1 and TRBV20-1 among them) occurred more frequently in patients than in controls.

Every TCR beta cDNA library bore unique molecular identifiers. TCRdb passed the PCR reads through MiXCR, listing each CDR3 protein once. The repertoire includes about 680,000 distinct CDR3 sequences, 55% to 70% of them detected once, and approximately 10% sits in the top ten. Worth noting for this clonotype: Its antigen remains unidentified.

The CDR3 consists of 16 residues. The gene calls are TRBV21-1 and TRBJ2-3; the table's D call of TRBD1 was not tested on the DNA. TRBV21-1 is classified as a pseudogene. The sequenced sample was blood. The source is a girl aged 2 to 10 with multiple sclerosis. The DNA of the CDR3 is TGTGCCAGCAGCAAAGTGAGCGGGGGCCGCACAGATACGCAGTATTTT. Translation: CASSKVSGGRTDTQYF.